Below are 29 T cell receptor beta chains sequenced from a single sample in a study of cytomegalovirus exposure and HLA in healthy donors. PCR employed 60 Vbeta and 13 Jbeta primers. Clones were read by immunoSEQ multiplex PCR, and TCRdb kept only the in-frame ones, dropping some. The sample holds around 50,000 clones, 83% seen once. The material sequenced was PBMCs. These receptors came from a man aged 25 to 45 in good health and CMV-seronegative.

The chain couples TRBV7-9 to TRBJ2-4; 15 nucleotides agree with TRBD2. Trimming cost V 6 bases and J 1 base; bases outside gene matches: 7. This CDR3 region has 18 residues. Germline CDR1 SEHNR, CDR2 FQNEAQ (reference sequence). The CDR3 DNA reads TGTGCCAGCAGTCGGACTAGCGGGGGGGCCGGGGCCAAAAACATTCAGTACTTC. It specifies CASSRTSGGAGAKNIQYF.

The chain carries TRBV7-2 and TRBJ2-7, with 9 nucleotides matching TRBD2. Per germline, CDR1 SGHTA and CDR2 FQGNSA. The CDR3 sequence is 18 residues long. Trimming removed 2 bases from V and 5 bases from J; junction bases left unmatched: 16. The CDR3 region is CASSLIAAGGQLSDEQYF. The CDR3 DNA sequence: TGTGCCAGCAGCTTAATAGCGGCGGGAGGGCAGTTAAGCGACGAGCAGTACTTC.

CDR3 sequence (DNA): TGTGCCAGCTCGTCCACTAGCGGACCCTACAATGAGCAGTTCTTC. This translates into CASSSTSGPYNEQFF. J is TRBJ2-1 and V is TRBV18; 8 bases map to TRBD2. CDR3 length equals 15 residues. After removal of 6 bases from V and 2 bases from J, the junction contained 6 bases not matched to a gene. CDR1 and CDR2 (germline): KGHSH, LQKENI.

This clone appeared a single time. This chain connects TRBV2 to TRBJ2-3; weak D call: TRBD1 (6 bases). V was clipped by 4 bases and J by 2 bases, with 10 bases between them. CDR1 is SNHLY and CDR2 is FYNNEI in the germline V gene. The CDR3 runs to 14 residues. The CDR3 DNA reads as TGTGCCAGCAGTGGGACAGACCCCACAGATACGCAGTATTTT. The encoded protein is CASSGTDPTDTQYF.

The genes are TRBV13 and TRBJ2-5; D is uncertain. The V end lost 0 bases, the J end lost 2 bases, and 10 bases lay between the germline ends. This CDR3 contains 15 residues. Germline assignment: CDR1 PRHDT and CDR2 FYEKMQ (reference sequence). The chain's CDR3 is CASSLGQINQETQYF. The CDR3 nucleotides read TGTGCCAGCAGCTTAGGACAGATTAATCAAGAGACCCAGTACTTC. The whole variable domain, filled in from reference TRBV13 and TRBJ2-5, reads AAGVIQSPRHLIKEKRETATLKCYPIPRHDTVYWYQQGPGQDPQFLISFYEKMQSDKGSIPDRFSAQQFSDYHSELNMSSLELGDSALYFCASSLGQINQETQYFGPGTRLLVL.

This rearrangement joins TRBV18 to TRBJ1-3; D is undetermined. Per germline, CDR1 KGHSH and CDR2 LQKENI. Trimming shortened V by 0 bases and J by 4 bases, and 10 bases separated the two germline ends. This CDR3 is built from 15 residues. CDR3 bases: TGTGCCAGCTCACCACCGGTGGCAGGCGGAAACACCATATATTTT. It translates to CASSPPVAGGNTIYF.

The rearrangement uses TRBV5-6 and TRBJ2-1; a possible D gene is TRBD1 (5 bases). V was pared by 0 bases and J by 4 bases, with 11 bases between. The CDR3 covers 15 residues. Germline lookup yields CDR1 SGHDT and CDR2 YYEEEE. This chain's CDR3 is CASSLVQGTYNEQFF. The CDR3, as DNA: TGTGCCAGCAGCTTGGTTCAGGGTACTTACAATGAGCAGTTCTTC.

The chain recombines TRBV6-5 with TRBJ2-1, with a possible D match to TRBD1 (5 bases). Trimming removed 3 bases from V and 3 bases from J, with 12 bases in between. Germline CDR1 reads MNHEY; CDR2 reads SVGAGI. The CDR3 has 15 residues. As DNA, the CDR3 is TGTGCCAGCAGTTATAGCAGAACAGGCTACAATGAGCAGTTCTTC. Protein product: CASSYSRTGYNEQFF.

This clone was seen only once. This chain joins TRBV6-5 and TRBJ2-1, with TRBD2 matching over 7 bases. V gave up 4 bases and J gave up 6 bases; unmatched junction bases: 12. CDR3 length equals 16 residues. Germline V gene lookup returns CDR1 MNHEY and CDR2 SVGAGI. CDR3 loop: CASSWTPGGGFNEQFF. CDR3 nucleotide sequence: TGTGCCAGCAGTTGGACCCCTGGGGGGGGTTTCAATGAGCAGTTCTTC.

The chain links TRBV11-2 to TRBJ2-7; the D is unclear. The CDR3 extends over 13 amino acids. Trimming stripped 5 bases from V and 5 bases from J, with 13 bases between. CDR1 SGHAT and CDR2 FQNNGV come from the germline V gene. CDR3 in DNA: TGTGCCAGCAGCCAGAAAGTTTTCCACGAGCAGTACTTC. Amino acid sequence: CASSQKVFHEQYF.

Only a few counts were recorded for this clone. The J gene is TRBJ2-7, the V gene TRBV6-5, with TRBD2 matching over 7 bases. The CDR3 spans 15 residues. Per germline, CDR1 MNHEY and CDR2 SVGAGI. Unmatched junction bases numbered 2, after V lost 0 bases and J lost 0 bases. The DNA for the CDR3 is TGTGCCAGCAGTTACTCGGGCGGGAGCTCCTACGAGCAGTACTTC. Translating it yields CASSYSGGSSYEQYF.

The chain links TRBV7-8 to TRBJ2-7, with D possibly being TRBD2 (5 bases). V lost 4 bases, J lost 0 bases, and 10 bases lay in between. Germline V gene lookup returns CDR1 SGHVS and CDR2 FQNEAQ. The CDR3 loop spans 14 amino acids. CDR3 amino acids: CASSSGLTSYEQYF. The CDR3 DNA follows: TGTGCCAGCAGCTCCGGACTTACCTCCTACGAGCAGTACTTC.

CDR3 in amino acids: CASSSLLAGGVDTQYF. The DNA of the CDR3 is TGTGCCAGCAGCTCACTCCTAGCGGGGGGAGTGGATACGCAGTATTTT. This chain connects TRBV5-5 to TRBJ2-3; 11 bases fit TRBD2. Trimming took 3 bases from V and 6 from J; bases not matched to a gene: 9. Germline V lookup: CDR1 SGHKS, CDR2 YYEKEE (reference sequence). This CDR3 comprises 16 residues.

This clone was detected only once. The chain employs TRBV6-4 and TRBJ2-1; 10 nucleotides match TRBD2. From germline, CDR1 is MRHNA and CDR2 SNTAGT. This CDR3 comprises 13 residues. The V gene end was trimmed by 8 bases and the J gene end by 6 bases; junction bases not matched to a gene: 4. In DNA form, the CDR3 reads TGTGCCAGCGGACCTAGCGGGGGCAATGAGCAGTTCTTC. This codes for CASGPSGGNEQFF.

The V gene is TRBV5-1, the J gene TRBJ2-1; TRBD2 matches at 10 bases. Germline CDR1 SGHRS, CDR2 YFSETQ. The CDR3 has 17 residues. The V segment lost 4 bases and the J segment 6 bases; nucleotides outside the gene matches: 13. The CDR3 region is CASSLLQREGRGNEQFF. CDR3 DNA: TGCGCCAGCAGCCTCCTCCAGCGGGAGGGCCGGGGCAATGAGCAGTTCTTC. Looking up the rest from reference TRBV5-1 and TRBJ2-1 gives the full variable domain: KAGVTQTPRYLIKTRGQQVTLSCSPISGHRSVSWYQQTPGQGLQFLFEYFSETQRNKGNFPGRFSGRQFSNSRSEMNVSTLELGDSALYLCASSLLQREGRGNEQFFGPGTRLTVL.

The gene calls are TRBV19 and TRBJ2-3; D ambiguous. The CDR3 has 13 amino acids. Germline V gives CDR1 LNHDA, CDR2 SQIVND (reference sequence). The V end lost 1 base, the J end lost 1 base, and 3 bases lay between the germline ends. The CDR3: CASSIGRTDTQYF. DNA of the CDR3: TGTGCCAGTAGTATAGGGCGCACAGATACGCAGTATTTT.

This clone has just one count. This sequence joins TRBV18 and TRBJ1-2; D not certain. The V and J ends lost 3 bases and 4 bases respectively, with 9 bases between them. Germline values: CDR1 KGHSH, CDR2 LQKENI. The CDR3 totals 13 residues. CDR3 in DNA: TGTGCCAGCTCACCCGACCCGGGCTATGGCTACACCTTC. The encoded protein is CASSPDPGYGYTF.

This clone showed up just a few times. V usage is TRBV6-5 and J usage is TRBJ2-7, with 9 bases that match TRBD1. The CDR3 consists of 14 residues. Germline V CDR1 and CDR2: MNHEY, SVGAGI. Germline trimming cut 4 bases from V and 5 bases from J; bases unmatched to any gene: 6. CDR3 DNA sequence: TGTGCCAGCAGTTCGCGACAGGGGGACGACGAGCAGTACTTC. It encodes CASSSRQGDDEQYF.

The V and J genes are TRBV6-5 and TRBJ2-1; tentatively, D is TRBD2 (5 bases). The CDR3 has 15 amino acids. Trimming removed 7 bases from V and 3 bases from J, with 16 bases in between. CDR1 MNHEY and CDR2 SVGAGI come from the germline V gene. The chain's CDR3 is CASTPTGLNYNEQFF. The CDR3 DNA is TGTGCCAGCACCCCCACGGGGTTGAACTACAATGAGCAGTTCTTC.

V gene TRBV19 combines with J gene TRBJ2-1; TRBD1 agrees at 7 bases. Germline V gene data show CDR1 as LNHDA and CDR2 as SQIVND (reference sequence). J gave up 7 bases and V 0 bases, and 9 bases lay outside the gene matches. CDR3 length equals 16 residues. The CDR3 protein is CASSIDQQGLLNEQFF. The CDR3 DNA is TGTGCCAGTAGTATAGATCAACAGGGGTTGTTGAATGAGCAGTTCTTC.

The V call is TRBV6-5, the J call TRBJ1-3, with no clear D. The V gene lost 7 bases and the J gene lost 0 bases, with 13 bases spanning the gap. CDR1 and CDR2 from the germline V gene are MNHEY and SVGAGI. The CDR3 consists of 15 residues. The CDR3 here is CASKRSSSSGNTIYF. CDR3 coding DNA: TGTGCCAGCAAAAGGAGCTCGAGCTCTGGAAACACCATATATTTT.

Turning to this clone: Mismatch with germline at one junction end may stem from a read error. The V gene is TRBV7-9, the J gene TRBJ2-5, with TRBD2 as a possible D gene (6 bases). CDR3 size: 15 residues. Germline V CDR1 and CDR2: SEHNR, FQNEAQ (reference sequence). CDR3 DNA: TGTTCCAGCAGCAGCCCCACTAGCTTCGGACAGACCCAGTACTTC. Translating gives CSSSSPTSFGQTQYF.

This clone was counted once. V gene TRBV4-3 combines with J gene TRBJ2-7; perhaps TRBD2 as D (6 bases). V dropped 0 bases and J dropped 2 bases, with 11 bases sitting between them. The germline V gene has CDR1 LGHNA and CDR2 YSLEER. The CDR3 consists of 15 residues. Here the CDR3 DNA reads TGCGCCAGCAGCCAAGATACGGGAGCGGCCTACGAGCAGTACTTC. Translated: CASSQDTGAAYEQYF.

This clone was detected once. The J gene is TRBJ2-7, the V gene TRBV7-2; TRBD2 matches at 8 bases. CDR1 is SGHTA, CDR2 FQGNSA, per germline. The V gene end was trimmed by 7 bases and the J gene end by 5 bases; junction bases not matched to a gene: 13. There are 15 residues in the CDR3. CDR3 residues: CASTSQVAGTDEQYF. DNA of the CDR3: TGTGCCAGCACTTCCCAAGTAGCGGGAACGGACGAGCAGTACTTC. Combining the CDR3 with reference TRBV7-2 and TRBJ2-7 gives the whole variable domain GAGVSQSPSNKVTEKGKDVELRCDPISGHTALYWYRQSLGQGLEFLIYFQGNSAPDKSGLPSDRFSAERTGGSVSTLTIQRTQQEDSAVYLCASTSQVAGTDEQYFGPGTRLTVT.

A single count supports this clone. The rearrangement uses TRBV7-9 and TRBJ2-1; D unresolved. The CDR3 covers 16 residues. Germline V gene lookup returns CDR1 SEHNR and CDR2 FQNEAQ (reference sequence). Trimming pared 1 base from V and 5 bases from J, leaving 15 bases between. The CDR3 reads CASSLGPTRGDNEQFF. The DNA of the CDR3 is TGTGCCAGCAGCTTAGGCCCGACTCGCGGTGACAATGAGCAGTTCTTC.

This clone was detected only once. The V gene is TRBV4-1, the J gene TRBJ1-3; the D gene is possibly TRBD1 (6 bases). Germline assignment: CDR1 MGHRA and CDR2 YSYEKL. CDR3 size: 15 residues. With 1 base removed from V and 12 bases from J, the gap between germline ends came to 19 bases. For the CDR3, the DNA is TGCGCCAGCAGCCAAGTCCCAGGGGTAGGAGACATCATATATTTT. It encodes CASSQVPGVGDIIYF.

The chain joins TRBV9 to TRBJ2-1; a possible D gene is TRBD1 (5 bases). V was pared by 0 bases and J by 2 bases, with 12 bases between. Per the germline V gene, CDR1 is SGDLS and CDR2 is YYNGEE. The CDR3 runs to 16 residues. As DNA, the CDR3 is TGTGCCAGCAGCGTAGACAGGCCAGGAGCCTACAATGAGCAGTTCTTC. Translated, it gives CASSVDRPGAYNEQFF.

This chain connects TRBV2 to TRBJ2-3; a possible D gene is TRBD2 (6 bases). Trimming removed 2 bases at V and 2 bases at J, with 14 bases between. CDR1 and CDR2 (germline): SNHLY, FYNNEI. The length of the CDR3 is 16 residues. The CDR3 DNA is TGTGCCAGCAGTGAACTCGGGAGCGCCAACACAGATACGCAGTATTTT. This encodes CASSELGSANTDTQYF.

The chain couples TRBV14 to TRBJ1-2; 7 positions match TRBD1. V shed 1 base, J shed 4 bases, and the junction held 6 bases outside the gene matches. The germline V gene has CDR1 SGHDN and CDR2 FVKESK. This CDR3 is built from 15 residues. In DNA form, the CDR3 reads TGTGCCAGCAGCCAAGCCAGCGACAGGGTCTATGGCTACACCTTC. It translates to CASSQASDRVYGYTF.